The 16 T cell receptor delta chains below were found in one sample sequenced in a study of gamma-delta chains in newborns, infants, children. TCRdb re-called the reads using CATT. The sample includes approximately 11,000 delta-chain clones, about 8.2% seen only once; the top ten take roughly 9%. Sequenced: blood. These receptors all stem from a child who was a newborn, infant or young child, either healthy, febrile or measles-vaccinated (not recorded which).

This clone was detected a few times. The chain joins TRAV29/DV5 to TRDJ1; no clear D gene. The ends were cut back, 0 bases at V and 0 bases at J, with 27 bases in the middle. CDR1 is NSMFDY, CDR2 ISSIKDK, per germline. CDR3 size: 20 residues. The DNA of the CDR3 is TGTGCAGCAAGCGCGCTCTTACCTCACTTCACAGGGGTCTACACCGATAAACTCATCTTT. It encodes CAASALLPHFTGVYTDKLIF.

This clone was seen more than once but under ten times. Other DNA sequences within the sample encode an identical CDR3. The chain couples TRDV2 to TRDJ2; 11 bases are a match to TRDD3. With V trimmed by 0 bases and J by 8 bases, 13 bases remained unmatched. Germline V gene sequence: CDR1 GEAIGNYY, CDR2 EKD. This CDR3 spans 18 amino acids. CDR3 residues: CACDTLSHLGDTTAQLFF. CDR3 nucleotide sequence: TGTGCCTGTGACACCCTTTCCCACCTGGGGGATACCACTGCACAACTCTTCTTT.

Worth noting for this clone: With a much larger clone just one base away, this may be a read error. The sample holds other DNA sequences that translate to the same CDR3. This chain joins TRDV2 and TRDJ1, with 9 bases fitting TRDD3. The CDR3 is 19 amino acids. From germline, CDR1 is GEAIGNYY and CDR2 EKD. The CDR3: CACDPLRTGGVMYTDKLIF. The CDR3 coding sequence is TGCGCCTGTGACCCCCTCCGTACTGGGGGAGTCATGTACACCGATAAACTCATCTTT.

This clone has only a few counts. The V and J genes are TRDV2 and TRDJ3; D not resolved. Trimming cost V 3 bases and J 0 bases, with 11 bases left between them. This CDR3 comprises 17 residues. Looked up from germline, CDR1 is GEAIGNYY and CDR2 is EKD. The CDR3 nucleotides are TGTGCCTGTGACGTGCCTCAAAGCTCCTGGGACACCCGACAGATGTTTTTC. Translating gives CACDVPQSSWDTRQMFF.

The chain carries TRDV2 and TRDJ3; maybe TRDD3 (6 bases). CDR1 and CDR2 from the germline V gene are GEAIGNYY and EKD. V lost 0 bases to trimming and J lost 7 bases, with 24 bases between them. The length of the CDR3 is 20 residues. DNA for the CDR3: TGTGCCTGTGACACCGTAGGAGAGACTTCGGGGGACTGTGACACCCGACAGATGTTTTTC. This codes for CACDTVGETSGDCDTRQMFF.

The CDR3 DNA reads TGTGCTCTTGGGGACCAACGATCTGGCACCGATAAACTCATCTTT. Protein product: CALGDQRSGTDKLIF. The genes are TRDV1 and TRDJ1; D ambiguous. Trimming took off 3 bases at V and 1 base at J, with 12 bases between the two ends. This CDR3 is 15 amino acids long. Germline V CDR1 and CDR2: TSWWSYY, QGS.

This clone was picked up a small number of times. As DNA, the CDR3 is TGTGCTCTTGGGGAACTTTCATCCTTCCTACATGCCTGGGGGGACACCGATAAACTCATCTTT. It encodes CALGELSSFLHAWGDTDKLIF. This chain links TRDV1 with TRDJ1; 9 positions agree with TRDD2. This CDR3 is built from 21 residues. CDR1 TSWWSYY and CDR2 QGS come from the germline V gene. V lost 0 bases and J lost 0; bases outside the gene matches: 17.

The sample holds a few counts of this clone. The CDR3 region has the DNA TGTGCCTGTGACACGCTGGGGGATCCGTACACCGATAAACTCATCTTT. It specifies CACDTLGDPYTDKLIF. The rearrangement uses TRDV2 and TRDJ1, with 9 bases matching TRDD3. CDR1 GEAIGNYY and CDR2 EKD come from the germline V gene. The CDR3 has 16 residues. V lost 1 base to trimming and J lost 0 bases; unmatched junction nucleotides: 5.

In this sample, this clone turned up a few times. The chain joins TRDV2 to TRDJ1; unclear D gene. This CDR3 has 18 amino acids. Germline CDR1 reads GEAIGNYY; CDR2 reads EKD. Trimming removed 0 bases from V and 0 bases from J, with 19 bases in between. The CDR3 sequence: CACDTVRDTSAYTDKLIF. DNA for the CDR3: TGTGCCTGTGACACCGTCCGGGACACCTCTGCCTACACCGATAAACTCATCTTT.

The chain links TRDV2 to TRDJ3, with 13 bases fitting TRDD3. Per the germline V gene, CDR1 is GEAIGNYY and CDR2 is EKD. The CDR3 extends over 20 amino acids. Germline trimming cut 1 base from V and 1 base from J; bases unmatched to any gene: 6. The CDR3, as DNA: TGTGCCTGTGACACAATGACTGGGGGATACGGGTCCTGGGACACCCGACAGATGTTTTTC. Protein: CACDTMTGGYGSWDTRQMFF.

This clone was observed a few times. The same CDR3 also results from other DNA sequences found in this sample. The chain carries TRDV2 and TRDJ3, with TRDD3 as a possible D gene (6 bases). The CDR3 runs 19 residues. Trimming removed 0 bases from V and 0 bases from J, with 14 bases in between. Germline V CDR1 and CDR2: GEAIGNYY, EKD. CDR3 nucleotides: TGTGCCTGTGACACCGTCTCGGGGGACCGCTCCTGGGACACCCGACAGATGTTTTTC. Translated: CACDTVSGDRSWDTRQMFF.

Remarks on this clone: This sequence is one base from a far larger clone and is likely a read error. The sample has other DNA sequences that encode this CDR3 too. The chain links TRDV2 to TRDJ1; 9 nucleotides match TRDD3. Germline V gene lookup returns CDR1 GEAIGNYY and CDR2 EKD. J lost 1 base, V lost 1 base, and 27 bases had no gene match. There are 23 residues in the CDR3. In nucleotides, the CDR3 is TGTGCCTGTGACACGCTAGGGAATCTACAAACGCCTCGGGGGATACCGGTCACCGATAAACTCATCTTT. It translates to CACDTLGNLQTPRGIPVTDKLIF.

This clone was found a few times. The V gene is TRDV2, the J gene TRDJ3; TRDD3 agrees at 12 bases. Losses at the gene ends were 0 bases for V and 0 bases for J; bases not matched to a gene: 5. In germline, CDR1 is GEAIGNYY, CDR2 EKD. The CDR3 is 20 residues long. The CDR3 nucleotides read TGTGCCTGTGACACCACTGGGGGATACACCCCCTCCTGGGACACCCGACAGATGTTTTTC. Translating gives CACDTTGGYTPSWDTRQMFF.

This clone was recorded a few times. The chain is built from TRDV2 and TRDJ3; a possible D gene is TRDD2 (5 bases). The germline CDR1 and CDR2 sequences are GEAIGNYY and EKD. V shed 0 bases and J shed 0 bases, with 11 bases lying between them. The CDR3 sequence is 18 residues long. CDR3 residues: CACDTGNFRSWDTRQMFF. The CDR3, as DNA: TGTGCCTGTGACACCGGGAACTTCCGCTCCTGGGACACCCGACAGATGTTTTTC.

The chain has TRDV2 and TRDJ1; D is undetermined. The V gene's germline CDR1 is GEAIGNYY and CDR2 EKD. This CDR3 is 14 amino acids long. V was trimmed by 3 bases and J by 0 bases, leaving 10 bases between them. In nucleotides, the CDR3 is TGTGCCTGTGACGGAGTCACCTACACCGATAAACTCATCTTT. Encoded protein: CACDGVTYTDKLIF.

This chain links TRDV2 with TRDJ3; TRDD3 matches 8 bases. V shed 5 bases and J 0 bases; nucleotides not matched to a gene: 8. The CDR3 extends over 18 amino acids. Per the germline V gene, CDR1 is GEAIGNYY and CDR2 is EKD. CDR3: CACVALGGSSWDTRQMFF. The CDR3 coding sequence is TGTGCCTGTGTCGCACTGGGGGGGTCCTCCTGGGACACCCGACAGATGTTTTTC.